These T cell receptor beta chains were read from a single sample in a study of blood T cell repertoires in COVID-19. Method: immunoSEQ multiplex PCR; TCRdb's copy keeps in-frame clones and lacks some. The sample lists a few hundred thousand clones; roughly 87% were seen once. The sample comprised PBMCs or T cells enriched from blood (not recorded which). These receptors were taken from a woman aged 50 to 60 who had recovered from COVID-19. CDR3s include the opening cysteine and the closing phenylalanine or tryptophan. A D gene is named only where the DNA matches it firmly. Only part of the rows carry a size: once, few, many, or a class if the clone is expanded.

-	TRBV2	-	CASADRTNYGYTF
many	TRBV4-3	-	CASSQDGTGTYGYTF
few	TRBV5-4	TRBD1	CASSRTGGSSYEQYF
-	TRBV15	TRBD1	CATSRKGGDTEAFF
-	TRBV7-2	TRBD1	CASSTDRGQYEQYF
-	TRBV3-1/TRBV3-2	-	CASSQVRATNEKLFF
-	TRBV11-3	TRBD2	CASSTGLAGYNEQFF
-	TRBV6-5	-	CASSYSGGIYEKLFF
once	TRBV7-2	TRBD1	CASSLTGGMNTEAFF
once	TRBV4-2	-	CASSREIVGTEAFF
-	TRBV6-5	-	CASTLTENYGYTF
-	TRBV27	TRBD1	CASSKGQGTEAFF
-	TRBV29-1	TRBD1	CSVEGQVAEAFF
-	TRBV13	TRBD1	CASSLRDRGSRNTEAFF
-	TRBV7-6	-	CASRATSKDEQYF
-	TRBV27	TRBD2	CASSRWTSGSETQYF
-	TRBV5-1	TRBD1	CASSHGTGGTEAFF
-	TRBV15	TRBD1	CATSKDRSYGYTF
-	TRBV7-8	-	CASSLALPRTVNQPQHF
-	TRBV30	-	CAWSTELNTEAFF
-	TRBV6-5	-	CASSAGFPSYEQYF
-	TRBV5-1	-	CASSLGPGFNEQFF
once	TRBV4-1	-	CASSQDSRGRYTDTQYF
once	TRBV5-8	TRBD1	CASRSYRGHSGGYTF
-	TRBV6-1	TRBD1	CASSVGTGNLKETQYF
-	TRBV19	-	CASSSRVLAAFNGYTF
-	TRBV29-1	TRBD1	CSAGDRASGYTF
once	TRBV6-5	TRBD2	CASSRDYYNEQFF
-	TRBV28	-	CAIDSDYGYTF
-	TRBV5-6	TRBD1	CASSVDRAGGYTF
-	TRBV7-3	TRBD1	CASKEQGGSYNEQFF
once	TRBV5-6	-	CASSKIDSNNEKLFF
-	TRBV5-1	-	CASSLDRVEETQYF
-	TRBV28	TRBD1	CASSLPQGYTEAFF
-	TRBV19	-	CASSIARVTQRNSPLHF
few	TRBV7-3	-	CASSPTPTGTYEQYF
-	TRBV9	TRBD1	CASSVDPQGAMNTEAFF